A single T cell receptor beta chain is shown here with its context. This clonotype came up a few times. Its antigen remains unidentified. Base qualities were left out, and no much larger clone turns up one base away. The run used an Illumina HiSeq 1500. TCRdb reprocessed the public reads (quality trimming at Q25 with fastp, clone calling with MiXCR) and kept in-frame beta chains. Here each entry gathers all rows of one CDR3 protein and keeps the most common genes and DNA. The sample yields around 630,000 distinct CDR3 sequences; 24% were counted once. The leading ten clones occupy 6.5% to 10% of the sample. The germline V gene provides CDR1 MGHRA and CDR2 YSYEKL. Taken from cysteine to phenylalanine, the CDR3 has 13 residues. The read is trimmed to its CDR3 DNA, 39 bases read in frame from base 1. At the junction V is shortened by 0 bases and J by 12 bases, with 12 bases in between. This sample stems from a study of T cell repertoires in cytomegalovirus infection (dated by TCRdb to between 2017 and 2020). Describing the broader study: Donor HLA type was relevant to the analysis, as public TCR beta signatures indicated carriage of CMV infection together with the matching HLA type.

General findings and caveats noted by the study authors: The ex vivo response was dominated by HLA-C-restricted CMV-specific TCR beta clonotypes, and the single most frequent clonotype in two of eight donors was supplied by these HLA-C-restricted clonotypes. In both this cohort and an independent cohort of several hundred donors, the cumulative frequency of public TCR beta family members distinguished carriers of CMV infection plus the relevant HLA type.

The TCR sequence derives from a human donor in good health (CMV status not recorded). Some clones in this sample may be carry-over from other donors' samples. Input material: CD8+ T cells from PBMCs. The chain is encoded by TRBV4-1 joined to TRBJ2-1, with the identity of the D gene unclear. The CDR3 region reads CASSQEPTQRQFF. The DNA sequence reads TGCGCCAGCAGCCAAGAGCCGACACAGCGGCAGTTCTTC.